This T cell receptor beta chain was identified during a study of shared clonotypes between healthy human individuals. The data were produced by immunoSEQ multiplex PCR, yet TCRdb's version contains in-frame clones alone and is incomplete. This repertoire shows 2 million to 2.5 million clones, just under 95% found once; its top ten account for 0.37%. Germline V CDR1 and CDR2: SEHNR, FQNEAQ (reference sequence). V was clipped by 2 bases and J by 4 bases; unmatched bases: 5. The CDR3 consists of 15 residues. The receptor was derived from a man aged 18 to 35 in good health. Some clones in this sample may be carry-over from other donors' samples. The chain recombines TRBV7-9 with TRBJ2-3; 8 nucleotides match TRBD2. Sequenced material: naive CD4+ T cells from PBMCs. The subset here: CD45RA+ positively selected. The CDR3 sequence is CASSLQLAVPDTQYF. The CDR3 DNA reads as TGTGCCAGCAGCTTACAACTAGCGGTTCCAGATACGCAGTATTTT.